These 5 T cell receptor beta chains came from one sample sequenced in a study of beta chain features in type 1 diabetes. cDNA synthesis used the whole RNA isolate, giving expressed TCRB sequences. Sequencing used immunoSEQ multiplex PCR; TCRdb keeps in-frame clones, though not all of them. This sample has 150,000 to 170,000 clones; about 8.1% occur once, and the top ten carry almost 0.65%. Specimen: central memory CD4+ T cells from blood. The receptor source for this set is a man aged 18-30 years in good health.

The table lists this clone with a few counts. This chain joins TRBV29-1 and TRBJ1-2; 7 bases match TRBD1. The CDR3 contains 12 residues. The trim removed 3 bases at V and 7 bases at J, leaving 5 bases unmatched. Germline lookup yields CDR1 SQVTM and CDR2 ANQGSEA. CDR3 in DNA: TGCAGCGTTGACCGAGACAGGGCTGGCTACACCTTC. This gives the protein CSVDRDRAGYTF.

This clone was seen a few times. The rearrangement links TRBV5-4 to TRBJ1-2; TRBD1 aligns across 11 bases. V lost 3 bases and J lost 6; bases outside the gene matches: 7. Germline V gene sequence: CDR1 SGHNT, CDR2 YYREEE (reference sequence). There are 15 residues in the CDR3. CDR3 DNA sequence: TGTGCCAGCAGCTCGGGGACAGGGGGTGTGAATGGCTACACCTTC. It specifies CASSSGTGGVNGYTF.

Comments on this clone: The sample carries other DNA sequences with the same CDR3. This chain connects TRBV5-6 to TRBJ1-1, with TRBD1 identical over 7 bases. Looked up from germline, CDR1 is SGHDT and CDR2 is YYEEEE. V dropped 5 bases and J dropped 1; count of bases not matched to a gene: 8. CDR3 length equals 15 residues. The CDR3 DNA follows: TGTGCCAGCAGTTACGAGACAGGGCGGAACACTGAAGCTTTCTTT. Translating it yields CASSYETGRNTEAFF.

The chain uses TRBV28 and TRBJ2-6, with a possible D match to TRBD1 (6 bases). The CDR3 consists of 16 residues. Trimming stripped 3 bases from V and 2 bases from J, with 11 bases between. Germline V CDR1 and CDR2: MDHEN, SYDVKM. In nucleotides, the CDR3 is TGTGCCAGCAGTTTCGAAGGGGGAACTGGGGCCAACGTCCTGACTTTC. Translating it yields CASSFEGGTGANVLTF.

The chain employs TRBV11-1 and TRBJ2-7; 7 bases line up with TRBD2. The CDR3 covers 16 residues. Germline CDR1 and CDR2: SGHAT and FQDESV (reference sequence). The V segment lost 0 bases and the J segment 0 bases; nucleotides outside the gene matches: 5. Here the CDR3 DNA reads TGTGCCAGCAGCTTAGCCCTCCGGGACTACTCCTACGAGCAGTACTTC. Translating it yields CASSLALRDYSYEQYF. Drawing the rest from reference TRBV11-1 and TRBJ2-7, the complete variable domain is EAEVAQSPRYKITEKSQAVAFWCDPISGHATLYWYRQILGQGPELLVQFQDESVVDDSQLPKDRFSAERLKGVDSTLKIQPAELGDSAMYLCASSLALRDYSYEQYFGPGTRLTVT.